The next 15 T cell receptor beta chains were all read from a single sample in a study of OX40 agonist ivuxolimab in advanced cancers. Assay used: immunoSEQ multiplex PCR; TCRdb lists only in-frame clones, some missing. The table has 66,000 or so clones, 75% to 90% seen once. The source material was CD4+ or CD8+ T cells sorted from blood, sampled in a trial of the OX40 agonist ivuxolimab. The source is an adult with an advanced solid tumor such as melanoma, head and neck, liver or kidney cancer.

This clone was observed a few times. CDR3 sequence: CASSFSGSYEQYF. The DNA of the CDR3 is TGTGCCAGCAGCTTTTCCGGGTCGTACGAGCAGTACTTC. The chain has TRBV7-9 and TRBJ2-7; D is undetermined. This CDR3 is 13 amino acids long. Per the germline V gene, CDR1 is SEHNR and CDR2 is FQNEAQ (reference sequence). The germline V and J ends were trimmed by 3 bases and 4 bases, with 10 bases remaining between them.

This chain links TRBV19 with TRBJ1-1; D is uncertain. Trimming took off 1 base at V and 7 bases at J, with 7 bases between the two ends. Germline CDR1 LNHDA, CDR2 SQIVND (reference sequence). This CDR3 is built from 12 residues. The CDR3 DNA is TGTGCCAGTAGTATAGGAGTGGGTGAAGCTTTCTTT. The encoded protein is CASSIGVGEAFF.

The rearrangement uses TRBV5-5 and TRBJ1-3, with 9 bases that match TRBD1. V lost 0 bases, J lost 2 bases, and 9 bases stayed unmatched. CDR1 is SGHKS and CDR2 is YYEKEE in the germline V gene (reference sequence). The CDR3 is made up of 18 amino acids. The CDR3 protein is CASSLAGGQGLAGNTIYF. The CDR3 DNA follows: TGTGCCAGCAGCTTGGCAGGGGGACAGGGTCTCGCTGGAAACACCATATATTTT.

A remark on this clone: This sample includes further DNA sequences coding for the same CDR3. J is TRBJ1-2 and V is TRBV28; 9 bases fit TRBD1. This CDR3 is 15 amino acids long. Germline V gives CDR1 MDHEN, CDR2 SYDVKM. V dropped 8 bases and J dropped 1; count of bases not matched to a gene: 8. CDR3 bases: TGTGCCAGCGAGACAGGGGGAAACTATAACTATGGCTACACCTTC. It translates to CASETGGNYNYGYTF.

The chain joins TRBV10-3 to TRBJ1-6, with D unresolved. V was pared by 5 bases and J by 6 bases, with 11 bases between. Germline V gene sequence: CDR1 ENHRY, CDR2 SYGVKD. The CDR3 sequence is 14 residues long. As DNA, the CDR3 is TGTGCCATCAGTAACGCGGGGTCTAATTCACCCCTCCACTTT. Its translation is CAISNAGSNSPLHF.

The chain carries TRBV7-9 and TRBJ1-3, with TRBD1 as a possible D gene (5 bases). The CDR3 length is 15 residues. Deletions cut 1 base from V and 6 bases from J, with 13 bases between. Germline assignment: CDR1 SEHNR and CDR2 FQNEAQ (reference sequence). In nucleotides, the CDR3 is TGTGCCAGCAGCTTAGAGGGGTTGTTTGAAAACACCATATATTTT. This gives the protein CASSLEGLFENTIYF.

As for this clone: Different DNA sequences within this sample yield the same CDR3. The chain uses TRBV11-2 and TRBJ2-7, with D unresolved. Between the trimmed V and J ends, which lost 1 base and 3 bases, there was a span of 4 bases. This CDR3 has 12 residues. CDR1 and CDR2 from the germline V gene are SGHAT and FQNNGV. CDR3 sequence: CASSLVGYEQYF. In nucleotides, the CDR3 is TGTGCCAGCAGCTTAGTTGGCTACGAGCAGTACTTC.

CDR3 amino acids: CASSHRGTGVGRGTGELFF. The CDR3 coding sequence is TGTGCCAGCAGTCATCGGGGGACAGGGGTGGGGAGAGGCACCGGGGAGCTGTTTTTT. The chain uses TRBV2 and TRBJ2-2; 10 nucleotides match TRBD1. The junction had 16 bases not matched to a gene; V was cut back by 5 bases and J by 4 bases. This CDR3 is built from 19 residues. Germline loops: CDR1 SNHLY, CDR2 FYNNEI.

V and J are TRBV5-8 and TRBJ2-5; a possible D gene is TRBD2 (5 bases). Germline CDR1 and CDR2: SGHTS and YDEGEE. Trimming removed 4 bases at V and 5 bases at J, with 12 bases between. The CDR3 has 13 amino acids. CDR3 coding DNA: TGTGCCAGCAGCAAGGACTTGAAGGAGACCCAGTACTTC. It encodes CASSKDLKETQYF.

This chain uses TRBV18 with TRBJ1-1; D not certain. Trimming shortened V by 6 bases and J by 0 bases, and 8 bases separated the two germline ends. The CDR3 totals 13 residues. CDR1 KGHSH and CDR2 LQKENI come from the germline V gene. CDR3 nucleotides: TGTGCCAGCTCCCCCCAGGTGAACACTGAAGCTTTCTTT. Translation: CASSPQVNTEAFF.

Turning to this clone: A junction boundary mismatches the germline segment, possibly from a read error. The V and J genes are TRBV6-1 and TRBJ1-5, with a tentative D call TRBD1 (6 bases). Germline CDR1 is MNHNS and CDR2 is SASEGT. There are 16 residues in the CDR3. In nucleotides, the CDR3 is TGTGCCAGCAGTCAAGCGGGGGCGATTGGCAATCAGCCCCAGCATTTT. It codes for CASSQAGAIGNQPQHF.

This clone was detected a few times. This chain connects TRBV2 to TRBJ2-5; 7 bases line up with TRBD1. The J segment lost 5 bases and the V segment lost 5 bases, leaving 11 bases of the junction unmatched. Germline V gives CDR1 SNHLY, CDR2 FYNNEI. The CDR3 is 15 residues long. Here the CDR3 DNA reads TGTGCCAGCAGTCAAGGACAGGTGCGAGGGGAGACCCAGTACTTC. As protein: CASSQGQVRGETQYF.

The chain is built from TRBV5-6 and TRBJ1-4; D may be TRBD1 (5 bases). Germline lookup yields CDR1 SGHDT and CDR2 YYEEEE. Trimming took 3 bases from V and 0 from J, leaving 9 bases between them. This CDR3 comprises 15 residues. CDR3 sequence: CASSSWGATNEKLFF. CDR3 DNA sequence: TGTGCCAGCAGCTCCTGGGGGGCAACTAATGAAAAACTGTTTTTT.

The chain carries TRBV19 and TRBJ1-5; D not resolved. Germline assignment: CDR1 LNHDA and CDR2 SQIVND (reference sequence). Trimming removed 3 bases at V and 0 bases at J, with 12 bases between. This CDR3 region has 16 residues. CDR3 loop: CASSILSWNSNQPQHF. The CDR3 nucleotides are TGTGCCAGTAGTATCCTGTCCTGGAATAGCAATCAGCCCCAGCATTTT.

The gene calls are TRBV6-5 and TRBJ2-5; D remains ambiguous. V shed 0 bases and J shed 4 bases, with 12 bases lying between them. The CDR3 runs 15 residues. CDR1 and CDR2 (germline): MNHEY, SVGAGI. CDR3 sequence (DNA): TGTGCCAGCAGTTACTCCTGGTCGCGTGGAGAGACCCAGTACTTC. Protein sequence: CASSYSWSRGETQYF.